This T cell receptor beta chain was identified during a study of T cells in women clearing cervical HPV infection. Study overall: Cases were women with histologically confirmed HPV16-related CIN3 or worse, including a couple of invasive cancers. Blood came at first lesion visit for cases, post-clearance for controls.

On this clone itself: Its antigen is not known. The read ends 3 residues before the CDR3 terminus; that terminus is restored from the germline J gene.

Notes on the study in general: CIN3+ cases had significantly higher TCR repertoire richness than controls, but evenness did not differ.

The V and J ends lost 0 bases and 2 bases respectively, with 14 bases between them. The CDR3 runs to 16 residues. Germline V gives CDR1 SGDLS, CDR2 YYNGEE. immunoSEQ multiplex PCR used an average of 1200 ng genomic DNA. Profiling relied on immunoSEQ multiplex PCR, and the TCRdb table lists in-frame clones only, not all of them. This sample's clone table lists 18,000 or so clones. V usage is TRBV9 and J usage is TRBJ2-5; D perhaps matches TRBD2 (5 bases). The sequenced sample was blood buffy coat. The TCR was taken from a woman between 18 and 75 years old with a cervical HPV16 infection that either progressed to CIN3+ or cleared (not recorded which). The DNA read from the CDR3 is TGTGCCAGCAGCGTAGACGCTAGCAGACTTCAAGAGACC. Protein sequence: CASSVDASRLQET. The entire CDR3 reads CASSVDASRLQETQYF.